This T cell receptor beta chain was identified during a study of cytomegalovirus exposure and HLA in healthy donors (dated by TCRdb to about 2017). For the wider study: According to an earlier analysis of a few hundred of the donors, some 180 million T cells yielded 120 million or so unique TCR beta sequences and approximately 280 Gb of sequence data. Rather than drawing on any new phenotypic data, the later analysis identified candidate immune exposures from TCR beta sequences and the way those sequences occurred across donors. To study patterns of TCR occurrence, a later analysis re-analyzed previously published TCR beta repertoires from hundreds of donors and added high-resolution HLA genotyping. Approximately 300 gigabases of sequencing data and approximately 93 million unique TCR sequences were included in an early release covering about 700 HLA-typed donors. Using immunosequencing, the study profiled T cell repertoires from around 680 subjects and related those repertoires to cytomegalovirus serostatus. An earlier analysis of 587 of the donors used high-throughput TCR beta sequencing to judge whether each TCR beta V gene segment behaved as functional or pseudogenic. To predict cytomegalovirus infection status, the study brought together high-throughput TCR immunosequencing, statistical association of individual TCRs with disease status, and machine learning. Roughly 5 DR-DQ haplotypes were handled as single units for association and clustering because linkage in the cohort was strong. A separate validation cohort of over 95 different subjects was used in addition to the roughly 700-subject first cohort. In a later genetic analysis, genome-wide SNP genotypes for about 55% of the 666 donors were used, and that subset was treated as a discovery cohort. Every discovery cohort repertoire had been produced on one sequencing platform. Both class I and class II loci were covered by HLA typing, at four-digit resolution. The aim of the study was to test whether cataloging public T cell receptors could identify signatures of past pathogen exposure. Of the 398 genotyped donors, 81% were placed in the genetic ancestry cluster associated with self-reported Caucasian donors. Donor age, sex, ethnicity and CMV serostatus were collected together with the repertoire data. The number of typed donors differed by locus: about 620-630 for A, B, C, DRB1 and DQB1; 500 to 550 for DQA1; approximately 610 for DPA1; and roughly 470 for DPB1. On average, around 200,000 unique TCR beta nucleotide sequences were sequenced per donor among some 420 genotyped donors of the cohort, with around 19% of those sequences being non-productive.

The cohort was made up of approximately 700 healthy bone marrow donors. At the time of sampling, every cohort member was nominally healthy, though immune exposures that went unrecorded were likely present. The donor was CMV seropositive and belonged to the group of 250 to 350 seropositive cohort members. Every donor gave a peripheral blood sample, and the peripheral blood mononuclear cells from that sample were used for TCR beta sequencing. Genomic DNA was extracted from the blood cell samples with the Qiagen DNeasy Blood Extraction Kit. Points the paper makes about the study in general: Correlated functional status among segregating V segments might reflect linkage disequilibrium, but an unknown experimental factor could not be ruled out. In a later analysis, about 17,000 TCR beta sequences were associated with specific HLA alleles at a false discovery rate of 0.05. The authors suggested that the approach could potentially be extended to other disease states and immunological phenotypes. A total of 164 TCR beta chains were listed by the study as associated with cytomegalovirus. A later analysis reported that several top co-occurrence clusters appeared linked to parvovirus B19, influenza, CMV and Epstein-Barr virus. According to a later analysis, most CMV-associated TCR beta chains appeared to be HLA-restricted, and the HLA associations seemed to be driven largely by CMV exposure. Some IMGT-functional V segments, including TRBV6-2 and TRBV6-3, could not be told apart with the 87-base-pair reads, so those segments were excluded. When HLA alleles, especially DR and DQ, strongly co-occurred, attributing TCR associations to individual alleles was difficult. A group of highly shared sequence variants was considered likely to be a technical artifact of the sequencing pipeline. Compared with the approximately 670-donor mean, donors in an Asian-associated ancestry cluster had fewer N-insertions in productive TCRs, according to a later genetic analysis. While some public TCRs were present in many individuals, most TCR sequences turned up only very rarely across donors. In both the original and validation cohorts, the classifier was reported to diagnose cytomegalovirus status with high specificity and sensitivity. Broadly in line with IMGT annotations, most TCR beta V segments showed up in productive rearrangements about 87% or about 30% of the time in an earlier analysis of about 500 of the donors. In a later genetic analysis, a missense DCLRE1C variant was associated with V-gene and J-gene trimming of TCR beta chains, and the association was replicated in an independent cohort. The earlier analysis of approximately 560 of the donors excluded some 15 rarely observed V segments, including chromosome 9 orphons, because counts were too low. Compared with equally common non-associated chains, HLA-associated TCR beta chains in a later analysis were more clonally expanded and had lower generation probabilities. A further reported finding was that TCR beta sequences accurately predicted the HLA-A and HLA-B alleles for most subjects in the first cohort. Because HLA typing was unavailable for some donors at each locus, only the typed subset was used in association tests. In a later analysis, TCR association rates were found to vary across HLA loci, with the most associated TCRs seen for DRB1 alleles and the fewest for HLA-C alleles. For the cohort, immune exposure information was limited to CMV serostatus. The cohort was sequenced for TCR beta chains only, and without alpha or paired-chain data the features that could be detected were limited. Presence/absence analyses assumed roughly uniform sequencing depth across donors, an assumption that may not hold. A few of the identified cytomegalovirus-associated TCR beta chains were confirmed in vitro to be specific for cytomegalovirus antigens.

Worth noting for this clone: No antigen is known for it. Base qualities are missing; no much larger clone stands one base away.

Taken from the germline V gene, the CDR1 and CDR2 loops are MGHRA and YSYEKL. The CDR3 numbers 20 residues from cysteine through phenylalanine. Kept here is only the CDR3 DNA, which spans 60 bases and is read in frame from base 1. V and J lose 0 bases and 7 bases, and a span of 31 bases separates them. Receptor amplification or capture employed the immunoSEQ multiplex PCR assay. For the multiplex PCR, a mixture combining 60 forward primers for TCR Vbeta segments and 13 reverse primers for TCR Jbeta segments was used. Amplification of the CDR3 region of rearranged TCR beta genes was performed with a multiplex PCR assay on genomic DNA. The amplified TCR beta libraries were sequenced on the Illumina HiSeq System as 87-base-pair reads. Processing in the source paper ran as follows. Across the 500 to 750 repertoires, a later analysis counted approximately 75 million unique TCR beta chains, approximately 10 million of which were shared by at least two donors. A nearest-neighbor algorithm error-corrected the raw reads and collapsed the reads into unique sequences, merging closely related sequences to remove PCR and sequencing errors. CDR3 sequences were aligned to IMGT reference sequences to assign V, D and J gene segments. Each retained sequence needed at least a six-nucleotide match to both a V gene segment and a J gene segment. A rearrangement was called productive if the CDR3 had no stop codons and remained in frame with V and J, and every other rearrangement was called non-productive. CDR3 was defined by IMGT convention, running from the second conserved V-encoded cysteine to the conserved J-encoded phenylalanine. The earlier analysis of 450 to 750 of the donors excluded any sequence lacking an unambiguous match to a single V gene segment. An earlier analysis of 587 of the donors called V segments functional above 56.7% productive rearrangements and segregating when the between-donor standard deviation exceeded 5%. A statistical classification framework was developed to diagnose cytomegalovirus status using the catalog of TCR beta chain sequences. V and J gene assignment, in a later analysis, came from comparing TCR nucleotide sequences with IMGT/GENE-DB human TR gene sequences. In a later analysis, CDR3 sequences and most-parsimonious VDJ recombination scenarios were assigned using the TCRdist pipeline. In a later analysis, each TCR beta chain was defined by its CDR3 amino acid sequence together with its V-gene family, and reads lacking a unique V-gene family were excluded. As a way to deal with suspected cross-contamination and a sequencing artifact, a later analysis dropped more than 500 nucleotide sequences that were highly shared and had low generation probability. In a later analysis, a clonal expansion index for each public chain was calculated from normalized within-repertoire ranks of inferred template counts. In a later analysis, generation probabilities were computed using a VDJ recombination model fitted to out-of-frame rearrangements, and the results were checked against IGoR. Hypergeometric tests were used in a later analysis to score TCR-TCR, TCR-HLA and TCR-CMV co-occurrence, with a repertoire-size bias correction applied to the TCR pairs. A later analysis estimated false discovery rates by permuting HLA or CMV assignments 20 times. In a later analysis, co-occurring TCRs were grouped using DBSCAN, with TCRdist sequence similarity added in when clustering inside HLA-allele-positive subsets. Repertoires with fewer than 30,000 or more than 120,000 public chains were left out of co-occurrence clustering, as were five repertoires with anomalous nucleotide sharing. TCRdb holds this immuneACCESS table with in-frame rearrangements only. Some clones are missing; in checked studies, unresolved V genes explain under half, and the rest has no known cause. V and J calls and clone size are as listed in that table; D and trimming were resolved from the DNA. The sample includes approximately 200,000 clones, with 65% to 75% observed a single time. The top ten clonotypes cover approximately 4.8% of the sample.

The rearranged chain carries TRBV4-1 and TRBJ2-7; TRBD1 might be the D gene, on 8 matching bases. This receptor was identified in a man aged 25 to 40 in good health and CMV-seropositive. Sequencing was performed on PBMCs. CDR3 sequence: CASSQETGGSLAEKRGEQYF. The bases are TGCGCCAGCAGCCAAGAAACAGGGGGTAGTCTAGCGGAAAAGAGAGGGGAGCAGTACTTC.